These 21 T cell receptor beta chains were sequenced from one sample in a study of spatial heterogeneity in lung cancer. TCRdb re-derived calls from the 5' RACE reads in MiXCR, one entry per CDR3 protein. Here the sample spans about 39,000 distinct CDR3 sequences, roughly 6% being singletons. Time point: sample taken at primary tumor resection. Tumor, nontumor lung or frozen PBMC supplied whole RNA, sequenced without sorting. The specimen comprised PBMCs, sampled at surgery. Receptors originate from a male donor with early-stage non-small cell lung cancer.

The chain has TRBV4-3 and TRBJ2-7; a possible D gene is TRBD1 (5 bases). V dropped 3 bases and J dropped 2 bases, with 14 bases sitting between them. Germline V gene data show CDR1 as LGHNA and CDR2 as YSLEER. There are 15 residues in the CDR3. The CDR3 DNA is TGCGCCAGCAGCCAGGGTAGGACACCTACCTACGAGCAGTACTTC. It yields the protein CASSQGRTPTYEQYF.

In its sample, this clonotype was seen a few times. DNA of the CDR3: TGTGCCAGCACCTCACTAGCGGGGGGGAAGAACACCGGGGAGCTGTTTTTT. It yields the protein CASTSLAGGKNTGELFF. V gene TRBV5-4 combines with J gene TRBJ2-2; TRBD2 matches at 13 bases. This CDR3 has 17 residues. J lost 1 base, V lost 6 bases, and 6 bases had no gene match. CDR1 is SGHNT and CDR2 is YYREEE in the germline V gene (reference sequence).

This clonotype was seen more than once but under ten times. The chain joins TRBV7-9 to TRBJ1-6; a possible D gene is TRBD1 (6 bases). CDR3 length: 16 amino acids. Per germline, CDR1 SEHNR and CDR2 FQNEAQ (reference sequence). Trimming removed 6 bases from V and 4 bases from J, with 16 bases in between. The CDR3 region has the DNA TGTGCCAGCAGGCCAAAGGGGGGAGGTTATAATTCACCCCTCCACTTT. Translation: CASRPKGGGYNSPLHF.

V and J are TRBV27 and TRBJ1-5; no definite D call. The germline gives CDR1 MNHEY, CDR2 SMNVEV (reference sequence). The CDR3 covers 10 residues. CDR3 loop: CDSSNQPQHF. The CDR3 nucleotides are TGTGATTCGAGCAATCAGCCCCAGCATTTT.

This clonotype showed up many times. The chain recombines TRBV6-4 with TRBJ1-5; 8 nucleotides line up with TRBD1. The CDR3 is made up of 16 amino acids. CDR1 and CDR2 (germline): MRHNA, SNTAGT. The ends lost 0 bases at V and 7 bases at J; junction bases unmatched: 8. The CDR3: CASSDSIRGRLQPQHF. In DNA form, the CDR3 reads TGTGCCAGCAGTGACTCGATCAGGGGGCGTTTGCAGCCCCAGCATTTT.

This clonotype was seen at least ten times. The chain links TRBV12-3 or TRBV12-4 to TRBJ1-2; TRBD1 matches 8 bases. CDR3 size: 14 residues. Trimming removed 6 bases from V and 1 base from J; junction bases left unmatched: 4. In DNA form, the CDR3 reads TGTGCCAGCAGGAGGACAGGGAATAACTATGGCTACACCTTC. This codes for CASRRTGNNYGYTF.

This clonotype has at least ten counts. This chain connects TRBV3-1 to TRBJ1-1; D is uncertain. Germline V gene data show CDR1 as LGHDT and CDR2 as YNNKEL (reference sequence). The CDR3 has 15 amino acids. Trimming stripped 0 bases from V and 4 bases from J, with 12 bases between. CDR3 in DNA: TGTGCCAGCAGCCAAGATCTAGCGGTGGGCACTGAAGCTTTCTTT. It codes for CASSQDLAVGTEAFF.

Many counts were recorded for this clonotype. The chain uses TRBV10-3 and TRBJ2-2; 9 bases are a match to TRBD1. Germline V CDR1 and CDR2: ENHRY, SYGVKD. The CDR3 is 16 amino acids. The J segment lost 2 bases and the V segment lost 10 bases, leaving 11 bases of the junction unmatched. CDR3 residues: CATRDRTGANTGELFF. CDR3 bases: TGTGCCACCAGGGACAGGACAGGGGCCAACACCGGGGAGCTGTTTTTT.

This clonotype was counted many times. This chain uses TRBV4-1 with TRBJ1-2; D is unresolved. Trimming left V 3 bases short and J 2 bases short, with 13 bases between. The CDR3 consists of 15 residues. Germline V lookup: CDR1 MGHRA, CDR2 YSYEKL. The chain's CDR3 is CASSHVAAANYGYTF. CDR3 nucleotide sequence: TGCGCCAGCAGCCATGTTGCTGCGGCCAACTATGGCTACACCTTC.

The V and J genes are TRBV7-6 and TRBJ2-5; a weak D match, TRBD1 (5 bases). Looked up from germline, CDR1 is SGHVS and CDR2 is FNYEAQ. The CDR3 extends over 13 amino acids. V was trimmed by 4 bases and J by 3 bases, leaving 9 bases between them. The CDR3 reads CASSYRREETQYF. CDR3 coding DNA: TGTGCCAGCAGCTACAGGAGAGAAGAGACCCAGTACTTC.

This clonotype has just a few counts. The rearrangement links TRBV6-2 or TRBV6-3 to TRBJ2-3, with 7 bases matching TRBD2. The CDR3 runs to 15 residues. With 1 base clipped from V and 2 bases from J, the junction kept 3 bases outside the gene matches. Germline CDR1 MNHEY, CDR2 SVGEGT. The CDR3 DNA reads TGTGCCAGCAGTTACTTGGGGACTATCACAGATACGCAGTATTTT. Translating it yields CASSYLGTITDTQYF.

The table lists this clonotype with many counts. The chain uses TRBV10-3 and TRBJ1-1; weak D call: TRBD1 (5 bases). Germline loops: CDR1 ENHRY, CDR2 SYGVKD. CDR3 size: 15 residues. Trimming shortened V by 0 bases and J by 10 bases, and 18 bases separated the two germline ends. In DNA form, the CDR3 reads TGTGCCATCAGTGAGTCGATGCAGGGACCGAGGGGAGCTTTCTTT. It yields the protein CAISESMQGPRGAFF.

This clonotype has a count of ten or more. CDR3 region: CAWKKRGELFF. Written as DNA, the CDR3 is TGTGCCTGGAAAAAGCGCGGGGAGCTGTTTTTT. This sequence joins TRBV30 and TRBJ2-2; D uncertain. V was shortened by 4 bases and J by 7 bases, with 7 bases between the two germline ends. The CDR3 extends over 11 amino acids. The germline gives CDR1 GTSNPN, CDR2 SVGIG (reference sequence).

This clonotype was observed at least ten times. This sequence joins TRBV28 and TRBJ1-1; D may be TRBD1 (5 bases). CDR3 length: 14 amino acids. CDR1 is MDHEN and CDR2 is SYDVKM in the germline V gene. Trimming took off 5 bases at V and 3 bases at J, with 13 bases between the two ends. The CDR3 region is CASSPGGWDTEAFF. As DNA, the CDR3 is TGTGCCAGCAGTCCGGGGGGTTGGGACACTGAAGCTTTCTTT.

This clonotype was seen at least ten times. CDR3 sequence reads: CASSPGPFAFQETQYF. CDR3 DNA sequence: TGTGCCAGCAGTCCTGGGCCCTTCGCCTTCCAAGAGACCCAGTACTTC. The chain is built from TRBV9 and TRBJ2-5, with D uncertain. Trimming removed 5 bases at V and 1 base at J, with 18 bases between. The CDR3 consists of 16 residues. Germline V gene lookup returns CDR1 SGDLS and CDR2 YYNGEE.

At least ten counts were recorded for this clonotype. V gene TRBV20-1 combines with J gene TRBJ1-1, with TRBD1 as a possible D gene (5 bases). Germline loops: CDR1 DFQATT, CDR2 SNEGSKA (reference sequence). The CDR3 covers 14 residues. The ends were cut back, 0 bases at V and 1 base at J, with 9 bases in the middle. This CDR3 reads CSARDEGRNTEAFF. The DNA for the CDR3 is TGCAGTGCTAGAGATGAGGGGCGGAACACTGAAGCTTTCTTT.

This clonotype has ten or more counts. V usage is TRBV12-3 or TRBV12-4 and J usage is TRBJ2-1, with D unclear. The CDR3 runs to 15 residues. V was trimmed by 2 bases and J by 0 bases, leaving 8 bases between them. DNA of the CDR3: TGTGCCAGCAGTTTAAGTCCCAGCTCCTACAATGAGCAGTTCTTC. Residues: CASSLSPSSYNEQFF.

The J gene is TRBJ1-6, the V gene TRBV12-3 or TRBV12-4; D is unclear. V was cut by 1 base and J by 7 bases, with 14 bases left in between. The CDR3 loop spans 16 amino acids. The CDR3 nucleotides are TGTGCCAGCAGTTTAGGAGCTTCAGCCCACAATTCACCCCTCCACTTT. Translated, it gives CASSLGASAHNSPLHF.

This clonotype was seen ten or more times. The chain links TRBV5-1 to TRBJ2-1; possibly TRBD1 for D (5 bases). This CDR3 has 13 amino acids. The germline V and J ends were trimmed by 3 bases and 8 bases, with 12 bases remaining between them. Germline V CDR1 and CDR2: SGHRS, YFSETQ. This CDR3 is CASSSDDSHEQFF. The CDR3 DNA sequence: TGCGCCAGCAGCTCCGACGACAGCCATGAGCAGTTCTTC.

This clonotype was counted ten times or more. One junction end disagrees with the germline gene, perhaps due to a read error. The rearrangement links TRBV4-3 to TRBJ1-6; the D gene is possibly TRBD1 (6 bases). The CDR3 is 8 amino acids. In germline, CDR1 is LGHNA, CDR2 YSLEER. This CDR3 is CASRNREF. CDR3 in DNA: TGCGCCAGCAGGAACAGGGAATTT.

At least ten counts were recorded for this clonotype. The CDR3 nucleotides are TGTGCCAGCAGCCGGGAAGTTGGAAACACCATATATTTT. Translated: CASSREVGNTIYF. This chain joins TRBV3-1 and TRBJ1-3; D is undetermined. Trimming removed 4 bases at V and 3 bases at J, with 7 bases between. The CDR3 runs to 13 residues. The V gene's germline CDR1 is LGHDT and CDR2 YNNKEL (reference sequence).